The entry that follows covers one TCR beta chain sequence. Its antigen is still unknown. Healthy bone marrow donors made up the donor group. The data originate from a study of cytomegalovirus exposure and HLA in healthy donors. The V gene end was trimmed by 5 bases and the J gene end by 8 bases; junction bases not matched to a gene: 8. CDR1 SGHTA and CDR2 FQGNSA come from the germline V gene. The CDR3 sequence is 15 residues long. PCR involved 60 Vbeta and 13 Jbeta primers. Libraries were prepared by immunoSEQ multiplex PCR; TCRdb keeps only in-frame clonotypes and omits some of them. The sample holds about 100,000 clones; around three quarters are singletons and the top ten take 3.1%. The study's findings and limits: Presence/absence analyses assumed roughly uniform sequencing depth across donors, which may not hold. Using a false discovery rate of 0.05, a later analysis showed that some 16,000 TCR beta sequences were associated with HLA alleles.

This TCR derives from a woman between 35 and 50 years old in good health and CMV-seronegative. V gene TRBV7-2 combines with J gene TRBJ1-4; the match to TRBD1 covers 10 bases. The sequenced sample consisted of PBMCs. Written as DNA, the CDR3 is TGTGCCAGCAGCCTCCGACAGGGGGCTGGGGAAAAACTGTTTTTT. Translation: CASSLRQGAGEKLFF.